Sequencing of this T cell receptor beta chain was carried out in a study of shared clonotypes between healthy human individuals. The CDR3 length is 16 residues. Germline assignment: CDR1 SGHAT and CDR2 FQNNGV. J was trimmed by 7 bases and V by 0 bases; bases with no gene match: 8. General observations from the study: All-four-donor shared clonotypes had higher generation probabilities than non-shared clonotypes did.

Execution of the assay was at deep level. Here immunoSEQ multiplex PCR was the method, and the copy in TCRdb shows in-frame clones only, minus some. The table lists roughly 760,000 clones, roughly 70% of them singletons, with 1.5% to 2% in the top ten. All donors qualified as healthy HIV-negative adults and had experienced no recent acute infections or vaccinations. This clone was seen a handful of times. Its antigen is as yet unknown. The sequence was collected from a woman younger than 45 in good health. The specimen sequenced was memory CD4+ T cells sorted from blood. Described subset: CD45RA-negative fraction. The rearrangement joins TRBV11-2 to TRBJ2-7; 11 bases are shared with TRBD2. The CDR3 DNA is TGTGCCAGCAGCTTAGAGGGTAGCGGGAGGGCCTGGGAGCAGTACTTC. Its protein is CASSLEGSGRAWEQYF.